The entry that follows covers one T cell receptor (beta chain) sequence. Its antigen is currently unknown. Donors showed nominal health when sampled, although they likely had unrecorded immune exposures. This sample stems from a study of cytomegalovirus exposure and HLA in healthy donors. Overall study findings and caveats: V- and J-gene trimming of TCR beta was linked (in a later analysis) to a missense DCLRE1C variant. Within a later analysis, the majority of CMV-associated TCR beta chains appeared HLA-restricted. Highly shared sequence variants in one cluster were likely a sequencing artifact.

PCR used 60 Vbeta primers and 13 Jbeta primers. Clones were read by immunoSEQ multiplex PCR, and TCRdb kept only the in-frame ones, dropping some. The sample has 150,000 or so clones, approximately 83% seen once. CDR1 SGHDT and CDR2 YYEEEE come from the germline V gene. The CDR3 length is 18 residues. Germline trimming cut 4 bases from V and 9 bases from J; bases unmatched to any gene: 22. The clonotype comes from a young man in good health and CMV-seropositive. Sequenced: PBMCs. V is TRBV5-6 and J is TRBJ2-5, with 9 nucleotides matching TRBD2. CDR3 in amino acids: CASSAQGSGGRPEGAQYF. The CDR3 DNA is TGTGCCAGCAGCGCCCAGGGTAGCGGGGGCCGCCCGGAAGGGGCCCAGTACTTC.